One and the same sample provided the 19 T cell receptor beta chains below, sequenced in a study of STAT5B mutations in CD4+ large granular lymphocyte leukemia. Assay: immunoSEQ multiplex PCR; the TCRdb copy retains only in-frame clones and omits some. This sample has approximately 32,000 clones; 88% occur once, and the top ten carry 0.95% to 1%. Sequenced input: CD4+ T cells from blood buffy coats. These receptors originate from a human donor in good health.

The chain links TRBV7-6 to TRBJ2-7; D not resolved. Trimming cost V 5 bases and J 7 bases, with 18 bases left between them. Per germline, CDR1 SGHVS and CDR2 FNYEAQ. The CDR3 has 14 residues. In DNA form, the CDR3 reads TGTGCCAGCAGCCGCATCATGGGCCTTTGGGAGCAGTACTTC. The encoded protein is CASSRIMGLWEQYF.

The rearrangement uses TRBV7-2 and TRBJ2-1, with D hard to call. The CDR3 has 12 amino acids. V was pared by 4 bases and J by 8 bases, with 9 bases between. Germline assignment: CDR1 SGHTA and CDR2 FQGNSA. The CDR3 bases are TGTGCCAGCAGCTCCTATCGGGATGAGCAGTTCTTC. Encoded protein: CASSSYRDEQFF. The whole variable domain, filled in from reference TRBV7-2 and TRBJ2-1, reads GAGVSQSPSNKVTEKGKDVELRCDPISGHTALYWYRQSLGQGLEFLIYFQGNSAPDKSGLPSDRFSAERTGGSVSTLTIQRTQQEDSAVYLCASSSYRDEQFFGPGTRLTVL.

V usage is TRBV10-3 and J usage is TRBJ2-7; D possibly corresponds to TRBD1 (6 bases). The V end was cut by 11 bases, the J end by 3 bases, with 17 bases between. The CDR3 has 13 residues. The germline gives CDR1 ENHRY, CDR2 SYGVKD. DNA of the CDR3: TGTGCCGTCCAACAGGGTTCGGGCTACGAGCAGTACTTC. This gives the protein CAVQQGSGYEQYF.

This clone showed up just once. This chain connects TRBV6-5 to TRBJ2-5, with 10 bases that match TRBD1. The junction had 3 bases not matched to a gene; V was cut back by 0 bases and J by 5 bases. CDR3 length equals 15 residues. Germline CDR1 and CDR2: MNHEY and SVGAGI. Here the CDR3 reads CASSYSTGGRETQYF. The CDR3 DNA reads as TGTGCCAGCAGTTACTCGACAGGGGGCCGCGAGACCCAGTACTTC.

The chain employs TRBV10-3 and TRBJ2-2; perhaps D is TRBD1 or TRBD2 (6 bases each). Germline-derived CDR1 and CDR2 are ENHRY and SYGVKD. Trimming shortened V by 4 bases and J by 4 bases, and 13 bases separated the two germline ends. This CDR3 is built from 15 residues. The CDR3 here is CAISGEGGITGELFF. The CDR3 nucleotides are TGTGCCATCAGTGGTGAGGGGGGAATCACCGGGGAGCTGTTTTTT.

This clone was recorded once. The chain couples TRBV4-1 to TRBJ1-2; the match to TRBD1 covers 7 bases. CDR1 and CDR2 from the germline V gene are MGHRA and YSYEKL. V dropped 1 base and J dropped 5; count of bases not matched to a gene: 10. The CDR3 is made up of 16 amino acids. CDR3 residues: CASSQVGQAYFYGYTF. In DNA form, the CDR3 reads TGCGCCAGCAGCCAAGTTGGACAGGCCTACTTTTATGGCTACACCTTC.

This chain links TRBV7-7 with TRBJ2-5; D ambiguous. CDR3 length: 13 amino acids. CDR1 and CDR2 (germline): SSHAT, FNYEAQ (reference sequence). V gave up 5 bases and J gave up 3 bases, with 10 bases separating them. CDR3 coding DNA: TGTGCCAGCAGCCCTCGAAACGAAGAGACCCAGTACTTC. Protein product: CASSPRNEETQYF.

The chain joins TRBV4-3 to TRBJ2-1; 12 bases map to TRBD2. The CDR3 length is 17 residues. CDR1 is LGHNA and CDR2 is YSLEER in the germline V gene. The junction had 9 bases not matched to a gene; V was cut back by 4 bases and J by 5 bases. The CDR3 sequence is CASSPDLGLAGNNEQFF. The CDR3 region has the DNA TGCGCCAGCAGCCCAGACCTCGGACTAGCGGGGAACAATGAGCAGTTCTTC.

The J gene is TRBJ2-7, the V gene TRBV4-1; maybe TRBD1 (5 bases). CDR1 is MGHRA, CDR2 YSYEKL, per germline. The CDR3 is made up of 15 amino acids. Trimming took off 0 bases at V and 2 bases at J, with 11 bases between the two ends. Here the CDR3 reads CASSQDRDRTYEQYF. CDR3 nucleotides: TGCGCCAGCAGCCAAGATCGCGACAGAACCTACGAGCAGTACTTC.

The chain links TRBV19 to TRBJ1-1; D ambiguous. The germline V gene has CDR1 LNHDA and CDR2 SQIVND (reference sequence). V was trimmed by 5 bases and J by 2 bases, leaving 15 bases between them. CDR3 length equals 15 residues. The CDR3 region is CASSPKTAGNTEAFF. The CDR3 DNA sequence: TGTGCCAGTAGTCCAAAGACGGCAGGAAACACTGAAGCTTTCTTT.

The chain links TRBV11-2 to TRBJ1-3, with D perhaps matching TRBD1 (6 bases). Germline CDR1 is SGHAT and CDR2 is FQNNGV. The CDR3 extends over 15 amino acids. The V gene lost 5 bases and the J gene lost 4 bases, with 15 bases spanning the gap. The CDR3 here is CASSPQGYTGNTIYF. For the CDR3, the DNA is TGTGCCAGCAGCCCCCAGGGGTATACCGGAAACACCATATATTTT.

The rearrangement uses TRBV5-1 and TRBJ2-2; 10 bases are shared with TRBD1. The CDR3 sequence is 14 residues long. Germline CDR1 and CDR2: SGHRS and YFSETQ. Trimming cost V 4 bases and J 10 bases; bases outside gene matches: 7. CDR3 sequence: CASSTRDRGMELFF. The CDR3 region has the DNA TGCGCCAGCAGCACCCGGGACAGGGGAATGGAGCTGTTTTTT.

The J gene is TRBJ2-3, the V gene TRBV5-8, with 8 bases matching TRBD2. The CDR3 length is 16 residues. V shed 5 bases and J 0 bases; nucleotides not matched to a gene: 8. The germline CDR1 and CDR2 sequences are SGHTS and YDEGEE. Written as DNA, the CDR3 is TGTGCCAGCAGGAGACGGGCTAGCGGGAGCACAGATACGCAGTATTTT. This codes for CASRRRASGSTDTQYF. Full variable domain (remainder filled in from reference TRBV5-8 and TRBJ2-3): EAGVTQSPTHLIKTRGQQATLRCSPISGHTSVYWYQQALGLGLQFLLWYDEGEERNRGNFPPRFSGRQFPNYSSELNVNALELEDSALYLCASRRRASGSTDTQYFGPGTRLTVL.

The V gene is TRBV11-2, the J gene TRBJ2-3; a weak D match, TRBD2 (7 bases). The germline V and J ends were trimmed by 0 bases and 2 bases, with 9 bases remaining between them. The CDR3 runs to 15 residues. Germline CDR1 is SGHAT and CDR2 is FQNNGV. CDR3: CASSLERGLTDTQYF. The CDR3 nucleotides read TGTGCCAGCAGCTTAGAGCGGGGGCTCACAGATACGCAGTATTTT.

This chain connects TRBV27 to TRBJ2-7; 10 positions match TRBD2. The germline CDR1 and CDR2 sequences are MNHEY and SMNVEV (reference sequence). The CDR3 runs to 14 residues. The V segment lost 4 bases and the J segment 3 bases; nucleotides outside the gene matches: 3. CDR3 sequence: CASSYLAGDYEQYF. The CDR3 DNA is TGTGCCAGCAGTTACCTAGCGGGAGACTACGAGCAGTACTTC.

This sequence joins TRBV14 and TRBJ2-1, with 7 bases that match TRBD2. The junction had 1 base not matched to a gene; V was cut back by 4 bases and J by 1 base. Looked up from germline, CDR1 is SGHDN and CDR2 is FVKESK. The length of the CDR3 is 14 residues. The CDR3 spells CASSRGGSYNEQFF. Here the CDR3 DNA reads TGTGCCAGCAGCCGCGGGGGTTCCTACAATGAGCAGTTCTTC.

V gene TRBV6-5 combines with J gene TRBJ1-4; D unresolved. CDR3 length: 14 residues. Germline CDR1 and CDR2: MNHEY and SVGAGI. V lost 2 bases and J lost 8, with 12 bases in between. The CDR3 protein is CASSYAPGPEKLFF. CDR3 coding DNA: TGTGCCAGCAGTTACGCTCCAGGACCGGAAAAACTGTTTTTT.

This clone was seen only a few times. The chain carries TRBV6-6 and TRBJ1-3; D unclear. The CDR3 loop spans 12 amino acids. V was cut by 7 bases and J by 3 bases, with 7 bases left in between. CDR1 is MNHNY and CDR2 is SVGAGI in the germline V gene (reference sequence). CDR3 nucleotide sequence: TGTGCCAGCATCGGTTATGGAAACACCATATATTTT. Its translation is CASIGYGNTIYF.

The CDR3 region is CASSLLYSDGYTF. The CDR3 DNA sequence: TGTGCCAGCAGCTTATTATATTCAGATGGCTACACCTTC. The chain combines TRBV7-2 with TRBJ1-2; unclear D gene. Per the germline V gene, CDR1 is SGHTA and CDR2 is FQGNSA. This CDR3 is 13 amino acids long. Trimming removed 2 bases from V and 6 bases from J, with 10 bases in between.